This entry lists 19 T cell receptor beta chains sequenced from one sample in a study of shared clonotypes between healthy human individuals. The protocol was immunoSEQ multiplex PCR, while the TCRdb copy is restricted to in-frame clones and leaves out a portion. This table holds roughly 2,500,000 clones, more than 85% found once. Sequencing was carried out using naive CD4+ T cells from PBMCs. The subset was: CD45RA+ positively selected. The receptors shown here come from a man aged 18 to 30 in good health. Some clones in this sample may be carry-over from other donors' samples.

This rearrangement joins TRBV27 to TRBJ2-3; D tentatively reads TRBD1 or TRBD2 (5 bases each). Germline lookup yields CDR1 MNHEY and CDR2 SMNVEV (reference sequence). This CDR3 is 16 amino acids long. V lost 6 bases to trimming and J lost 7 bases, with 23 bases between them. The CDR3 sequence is CASSPYGTSLANTQYF. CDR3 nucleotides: TGTGCCAGCAGCCCCTATGGGACGTCCCTAGCCAATACGCAGTATTTT.

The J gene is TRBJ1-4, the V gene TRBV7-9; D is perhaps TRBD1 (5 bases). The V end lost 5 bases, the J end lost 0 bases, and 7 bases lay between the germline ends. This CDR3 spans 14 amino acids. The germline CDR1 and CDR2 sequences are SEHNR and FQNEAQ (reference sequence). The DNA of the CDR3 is TGTGCCAGCAGCCGGGGGACAACTAATGAAAAACTGTTTTTT. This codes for CASSRGTTNEKLFF.

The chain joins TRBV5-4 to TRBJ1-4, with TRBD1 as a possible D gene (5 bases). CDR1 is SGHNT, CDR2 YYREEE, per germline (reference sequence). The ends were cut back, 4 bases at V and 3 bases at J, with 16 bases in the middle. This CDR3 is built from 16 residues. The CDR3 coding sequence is TGTGCCAGCAGCGCCGGCACGAGACAGCCTAATGAAAAACTGTTTTTT. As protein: CASSAGTRQPNEKLFF.

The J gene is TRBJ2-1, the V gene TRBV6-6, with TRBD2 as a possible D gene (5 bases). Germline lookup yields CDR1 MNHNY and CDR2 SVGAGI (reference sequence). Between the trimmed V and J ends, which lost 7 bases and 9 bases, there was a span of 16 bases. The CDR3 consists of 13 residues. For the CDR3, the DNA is TGTGCCAGCAAGGACGGGGTTTGGTCTGAGCAGTTCTTC. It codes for CASKDGVWSEQFF.

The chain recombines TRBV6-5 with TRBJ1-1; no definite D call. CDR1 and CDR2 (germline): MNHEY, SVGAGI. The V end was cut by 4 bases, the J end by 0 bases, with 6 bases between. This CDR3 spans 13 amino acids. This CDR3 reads CASSFTMNTEAFF. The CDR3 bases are TGTGCCAGCAGTTTTACCATGAACACTGAAGCTTTCTTT.

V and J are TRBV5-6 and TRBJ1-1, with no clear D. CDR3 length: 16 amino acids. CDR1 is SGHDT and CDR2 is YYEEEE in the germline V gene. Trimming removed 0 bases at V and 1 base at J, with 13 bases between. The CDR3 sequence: CASSLVPRGWNTEAFF. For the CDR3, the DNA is TGTGCCAGCAGCTTGGTGCCCCGCGGGTGGAACACTGAAGCTTTCTTT.

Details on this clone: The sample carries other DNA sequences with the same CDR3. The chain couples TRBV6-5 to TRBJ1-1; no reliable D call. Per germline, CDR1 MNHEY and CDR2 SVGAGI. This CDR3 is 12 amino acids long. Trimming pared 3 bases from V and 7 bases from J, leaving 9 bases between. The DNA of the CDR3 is TGTGCCAGCAGTTATTCTGGAAGTGAAGCTTTCTTT. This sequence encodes CASSYSGSEAFF.

CDR3 protein: CASSLLGSPTEAFF. The CDR3 DNA reads TGTGCCAGCAGCTTATTGGGAAGTCCCACTGAAGCTTTCTTT. This chain uses TRBV7-2 with TRBJ1-1; D not certain. The CDR3 consists of 14 residues. V lost 2 bases and J lost 4, with 11 bases in between. Germline V gene lookup returns CDR1 SGHTA and CDR2 FQGNSA.

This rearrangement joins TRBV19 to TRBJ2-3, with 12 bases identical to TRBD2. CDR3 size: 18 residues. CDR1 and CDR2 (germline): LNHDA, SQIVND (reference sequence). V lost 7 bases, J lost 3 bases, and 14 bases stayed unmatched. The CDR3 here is CASTKLRLAGGPTDTQYF. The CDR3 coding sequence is TGTGCCAGTACCAAACTCAGGCTAGCGGGAGGGCCAACAGATACGCAGTATTTT.

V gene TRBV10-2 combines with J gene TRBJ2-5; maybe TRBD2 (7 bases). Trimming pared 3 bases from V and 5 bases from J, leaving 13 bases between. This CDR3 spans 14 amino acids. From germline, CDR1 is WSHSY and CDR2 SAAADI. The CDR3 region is CASSDSGRGETQYF. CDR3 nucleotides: TGCGCCAGCAGTGATTCAGGGAGGGGGGAGACCCAGTACTTC.

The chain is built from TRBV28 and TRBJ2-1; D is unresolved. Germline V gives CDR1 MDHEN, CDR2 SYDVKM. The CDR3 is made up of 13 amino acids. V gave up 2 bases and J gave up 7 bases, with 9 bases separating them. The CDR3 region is CASSLPQRNEQFF. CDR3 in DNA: TGTGCCAGCAGTTTACCTCAAAGGAATGAGCAGTTCTTC.

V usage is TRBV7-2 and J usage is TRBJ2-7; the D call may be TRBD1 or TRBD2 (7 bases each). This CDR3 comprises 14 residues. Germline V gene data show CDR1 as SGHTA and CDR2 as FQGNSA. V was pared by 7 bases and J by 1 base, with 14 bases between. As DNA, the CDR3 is TGTGCCAGCATCCCAGGGGGGGGATCCTACGAGCAGTACTTC. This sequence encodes CASIPGGGSYEQYF.

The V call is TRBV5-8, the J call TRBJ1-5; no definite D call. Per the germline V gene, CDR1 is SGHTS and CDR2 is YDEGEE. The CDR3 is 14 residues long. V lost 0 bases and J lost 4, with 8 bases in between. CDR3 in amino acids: CASSLAGGNQPQHF. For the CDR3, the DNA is TGTGCCAGCAGCTTGGCGGGCGGTAATCAGCCCCAGCATTTT.

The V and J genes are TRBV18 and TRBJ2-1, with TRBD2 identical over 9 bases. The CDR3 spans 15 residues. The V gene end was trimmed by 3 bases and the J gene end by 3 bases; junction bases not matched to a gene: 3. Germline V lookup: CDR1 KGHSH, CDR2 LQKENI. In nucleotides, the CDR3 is TGTGCCAGCTCACCGGAGACTAGCGGCTACAATGAGCAGTTCTTC. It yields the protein CASSPETSGYNEQFF.

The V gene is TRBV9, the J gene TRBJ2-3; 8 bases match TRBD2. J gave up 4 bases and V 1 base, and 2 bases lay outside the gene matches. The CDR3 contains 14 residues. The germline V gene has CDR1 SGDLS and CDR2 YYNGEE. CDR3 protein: CASSVSGSSDTQYF. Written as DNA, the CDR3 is TGTGCCAGCAGCGTAAGCGGGAGTTCAGATACGCAGTATTTT.

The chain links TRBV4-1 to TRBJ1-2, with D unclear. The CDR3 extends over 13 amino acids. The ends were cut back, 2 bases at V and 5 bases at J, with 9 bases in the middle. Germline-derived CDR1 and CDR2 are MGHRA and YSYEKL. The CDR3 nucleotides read TGCGCCAGCAGCCAAATAGGGAGATATGGCTACACCTTC. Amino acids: CASSQIGRYGYTF.

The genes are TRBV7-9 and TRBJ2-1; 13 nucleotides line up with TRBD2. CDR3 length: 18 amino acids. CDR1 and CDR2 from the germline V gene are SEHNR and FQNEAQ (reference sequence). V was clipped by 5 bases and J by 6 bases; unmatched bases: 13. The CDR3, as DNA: TGTGCCAGCAGCGCCGCCGGTGGGACTAGCGGGGCGGGCAATGAGCAGTTCTTC. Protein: CASSAAGGTSGAGNEQFF.

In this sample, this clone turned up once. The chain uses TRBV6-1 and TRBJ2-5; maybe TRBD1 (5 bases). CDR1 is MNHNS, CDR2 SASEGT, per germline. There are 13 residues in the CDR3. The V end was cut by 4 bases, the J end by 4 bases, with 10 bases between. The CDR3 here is CASSVQGTETQYF. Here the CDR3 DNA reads TGTGCCAGCAGTGTTCAGGGCACAGAGACCCAGTACTTC.

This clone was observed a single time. The CDR3 sequence: CASSAQGIWPYNEQFF. The CDR3 bases are TGTGCCAGCAGCGCCCAGGGGATTTGGCCCTACAATGAGCAGTTCTTC. The rearrangement links TRBV9 to TRBJ2-1; a possible D gene is TRBD1 (6 bases). The CDR3 totals 16 residues. Trimming removed 3 bases from V and 2 bases from J, with 15 bases in between. CDR1 and CDR2 (germline): SGDLS, YYNGEE.